This TCR beta chain was observed in a study of T cell responses to AZD1222 COVID-19 vaccine. The study's findings and limits: Among the donors, most were white British and more were female, and clonal diversity was possibly underestimated.

The germline V gene has CDR1 LGHDT and CDR2 YNNKEL (reference sequence). The CDR3 covers 13 residues. The V and J ends lost 4 bases and 6 bases respectively, with 12 bases between them. Notes on this clone: Its antigen remains unknown.

Produced via immunoSEQ multiplex PCR; TCRdb's table is partial and in-frame only. Of 110,000 to 150,000 clones in the sample, 92% are singletons; the top ten hold 2.5% to 4%. This receptor was taken from an adult who received the AZD1222 COVID-19 vaccine. V gene TRBV3-1 (or the pseudogene TRBV3-2) combines with J gene TRBJ1-1; no reliable D call. The sequencing used peripheral blood, collected 28 days after the second AZD1222 dose. The CDR3 bases are TGTGCCAGCAGCCTTAAAAAGGCTTCTGAAGCTTTCTTT. This encodes CASSLKKASEAFF.